Included here is one T cell receptor beta chain sequence, with context. The sort gate was single viable CD3+CD4+CD8-CD45RO+ cells for memory CD4+ T cells. Donors' CMV status reflects serum IgG against pp150, pp28, p38, p52. The data were taken from a study of memory CD4+ T cells and cytomegalovirus serostatus. The wider study: Healthy Belgian adult donors included roughly nine CMV-positive and around 25 CMV-negative people.

Method: immunoSEQ multiplex PCR; TCRdb's copy keeps in-frame clones and lacks some. Of over 40,000 clones in the sample, roughly 80% were seen once. V was cut by 2 bases and J by 5 bases, with 5 bases left in between. This CDR3 spans 12 amino acids. Looked up from germline, CDR1 is SGHTA and CDR2 is FQGTGA. This receptor was obtained from an adult in good health and CMV-seronegative. The sample comprised memory CD4+ T cells from blood. This sequence joins TRBV7-3 and TRBJ2-3; the D is unclear. This CDR3 is CASSLYGDTQYF. The CDR3 bases are TGTGCCAGCAGCTTATACGGAGATACGCAGTATTTT.